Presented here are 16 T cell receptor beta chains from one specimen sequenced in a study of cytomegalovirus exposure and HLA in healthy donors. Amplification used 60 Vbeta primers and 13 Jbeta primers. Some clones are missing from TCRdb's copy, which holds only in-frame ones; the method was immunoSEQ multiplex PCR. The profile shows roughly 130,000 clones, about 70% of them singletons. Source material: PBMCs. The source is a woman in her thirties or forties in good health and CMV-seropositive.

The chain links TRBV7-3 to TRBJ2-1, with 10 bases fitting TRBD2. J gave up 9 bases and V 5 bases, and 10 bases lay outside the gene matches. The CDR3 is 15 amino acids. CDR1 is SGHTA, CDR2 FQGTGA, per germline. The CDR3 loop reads CASSPTASGSGEQFF. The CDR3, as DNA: TGTGCCAGCAGCCCGACGGCTAGCGGGAGTGGTGAGCAGTTCTTC.

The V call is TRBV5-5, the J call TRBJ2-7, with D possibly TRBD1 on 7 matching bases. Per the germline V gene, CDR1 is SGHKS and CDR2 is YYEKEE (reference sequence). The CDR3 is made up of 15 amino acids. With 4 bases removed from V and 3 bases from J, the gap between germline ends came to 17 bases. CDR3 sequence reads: CASSTLSQGGYEQYF. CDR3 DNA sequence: TGTGCCAGCAGCACACTGAGCCAGGGGGGCTACGAGCAGTACTTC. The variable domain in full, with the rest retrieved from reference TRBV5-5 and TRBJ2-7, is DAGVTQSPTHLIKTRGQQVTLRCSPISGHKSVSWYQQVLGQGPQFIFQYYEKEERGRGNFPDRFSARQFPNYSSELNVNALLLGDSALYLCASSTLSQGGYEQYFGPGTRLTVT.

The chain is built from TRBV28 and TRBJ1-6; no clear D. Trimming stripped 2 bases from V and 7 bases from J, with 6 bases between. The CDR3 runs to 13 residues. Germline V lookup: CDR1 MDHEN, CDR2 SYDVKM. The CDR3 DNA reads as TGTGCCAGCAGTTTAGTCGGGAATTCACCCCTCCACTTT. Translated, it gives CASSLVGNSPLHF.

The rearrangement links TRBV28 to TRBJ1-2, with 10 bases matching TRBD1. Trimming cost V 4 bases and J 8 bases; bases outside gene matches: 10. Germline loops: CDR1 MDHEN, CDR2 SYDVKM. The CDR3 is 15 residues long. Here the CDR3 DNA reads TGTGCCAGCAGTTCGCAGGCGACAGGGGGCGACGGCTACACCTTC. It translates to CASSSQATGGDGYTF.

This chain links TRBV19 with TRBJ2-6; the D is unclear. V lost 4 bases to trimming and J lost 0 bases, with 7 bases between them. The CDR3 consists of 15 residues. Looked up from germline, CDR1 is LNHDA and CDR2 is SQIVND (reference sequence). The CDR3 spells CASSTTDSGANVLTF. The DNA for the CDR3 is TGTGCCAGTAGTACTACAGACTCTGGGGCCAACGTCCTGACTTTC.

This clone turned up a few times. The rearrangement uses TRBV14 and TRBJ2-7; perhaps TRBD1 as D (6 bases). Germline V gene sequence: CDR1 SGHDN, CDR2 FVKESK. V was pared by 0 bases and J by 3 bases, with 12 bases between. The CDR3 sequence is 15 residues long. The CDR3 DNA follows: TGTGCCAGCAGCCAAGATTCAGGGGACAACTACGAGCAGTACTTC. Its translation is CASSQDSGDNYEQYF.

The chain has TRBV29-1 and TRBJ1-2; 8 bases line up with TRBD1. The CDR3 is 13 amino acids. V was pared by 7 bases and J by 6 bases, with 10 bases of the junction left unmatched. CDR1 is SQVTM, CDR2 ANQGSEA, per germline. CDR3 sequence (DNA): TGCAGCGCGAGGACAGGGTGGAGGGATGGCTACACCTTC. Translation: CSARTGWRDGYTF.

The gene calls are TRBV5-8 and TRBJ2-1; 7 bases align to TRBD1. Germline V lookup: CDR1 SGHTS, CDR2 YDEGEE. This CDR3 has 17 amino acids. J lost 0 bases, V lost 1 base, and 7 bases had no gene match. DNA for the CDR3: TGTGCCAGCAGCTTGTTCCGGACAGGCAGCTCCTACAATGAGCAGTTCTTC. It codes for CASSLFRTGSSYNEQFF.

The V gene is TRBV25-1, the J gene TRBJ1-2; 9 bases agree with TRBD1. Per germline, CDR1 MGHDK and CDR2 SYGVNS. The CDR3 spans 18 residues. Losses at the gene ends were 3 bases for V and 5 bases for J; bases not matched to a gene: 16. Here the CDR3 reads CASSDPGGTGLDFYGYTF. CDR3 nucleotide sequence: TGTGCCAGCAGTGACCCCGGTGGGACAGGGCTCGATTTTTATGGCTACACCTTC.

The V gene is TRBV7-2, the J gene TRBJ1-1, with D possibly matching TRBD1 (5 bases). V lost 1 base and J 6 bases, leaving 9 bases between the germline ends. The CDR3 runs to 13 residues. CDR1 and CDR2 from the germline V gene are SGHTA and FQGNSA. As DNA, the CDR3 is TGTGCCAGCAGCTTAGTCCGGGGGGCTGAAGCTTTCTTT. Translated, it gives CASSLVRGAEAFF.

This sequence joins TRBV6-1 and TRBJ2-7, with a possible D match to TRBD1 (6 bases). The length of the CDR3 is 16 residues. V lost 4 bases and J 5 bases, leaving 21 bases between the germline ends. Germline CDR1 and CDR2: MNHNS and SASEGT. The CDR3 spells CASSAGLRQDQNEQYF. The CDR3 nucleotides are TGTGCCAGCAGTGCCGGTTTACGACAGGATCAGAACGAGCAGTACTTC.

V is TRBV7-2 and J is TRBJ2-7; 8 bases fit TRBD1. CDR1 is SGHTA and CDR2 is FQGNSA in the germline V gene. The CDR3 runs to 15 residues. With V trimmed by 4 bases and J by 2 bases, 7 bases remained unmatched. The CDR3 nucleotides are TGTGCCAGCAGCTCAGGGGGCGCGAGGGCCTACGAGCAGTACTTC. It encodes CASSSGGARAYEQYF.

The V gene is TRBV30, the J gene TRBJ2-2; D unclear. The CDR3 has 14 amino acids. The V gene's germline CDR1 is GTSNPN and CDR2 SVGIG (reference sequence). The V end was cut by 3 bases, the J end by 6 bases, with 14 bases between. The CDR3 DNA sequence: TGTGCCTGGAGCGCTAATCTGGTGGCCGGGGAGCTGTTTTTT. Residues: CAWSANLVAGELFF.

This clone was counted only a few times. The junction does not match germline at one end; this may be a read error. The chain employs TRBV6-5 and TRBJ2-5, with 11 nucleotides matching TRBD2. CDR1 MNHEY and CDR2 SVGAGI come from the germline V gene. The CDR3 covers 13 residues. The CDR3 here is CASRPTPTSGGNF. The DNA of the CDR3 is TGTGCCAGCAGACCCACACCCACTAGCGGGGGAAACTTC.

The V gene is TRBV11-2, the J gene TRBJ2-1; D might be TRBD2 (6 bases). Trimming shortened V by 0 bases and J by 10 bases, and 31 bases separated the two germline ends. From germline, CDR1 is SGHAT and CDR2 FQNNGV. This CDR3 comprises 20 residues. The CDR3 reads CASSLEVGLSGDPTGLEQFF. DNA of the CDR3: TGTGCCAGCAGCTTAGAGGTAGGACTATCGGGAGATCCCACCGGCTTGGAGCAGTTCTTC.

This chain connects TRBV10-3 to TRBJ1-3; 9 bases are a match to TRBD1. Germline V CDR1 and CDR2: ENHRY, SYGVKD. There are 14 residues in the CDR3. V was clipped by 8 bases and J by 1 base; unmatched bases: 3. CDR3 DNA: TGTGCCATCTGGGACAGGGAGTCTGGAAACACCATATATTTT. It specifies CAIWDRESGNTIYF.